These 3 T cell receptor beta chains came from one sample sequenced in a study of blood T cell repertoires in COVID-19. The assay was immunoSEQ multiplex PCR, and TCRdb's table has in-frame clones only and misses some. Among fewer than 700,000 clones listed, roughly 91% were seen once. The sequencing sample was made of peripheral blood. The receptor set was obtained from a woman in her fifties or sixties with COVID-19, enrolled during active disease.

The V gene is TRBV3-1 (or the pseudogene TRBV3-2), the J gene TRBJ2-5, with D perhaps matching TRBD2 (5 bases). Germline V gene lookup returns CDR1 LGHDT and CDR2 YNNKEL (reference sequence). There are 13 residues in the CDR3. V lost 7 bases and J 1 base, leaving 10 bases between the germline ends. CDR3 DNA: TGTGCCAGCATAGAGGGAAGCCAAGAGACCCAGTACTTC. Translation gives CASIEGSQETQYF.

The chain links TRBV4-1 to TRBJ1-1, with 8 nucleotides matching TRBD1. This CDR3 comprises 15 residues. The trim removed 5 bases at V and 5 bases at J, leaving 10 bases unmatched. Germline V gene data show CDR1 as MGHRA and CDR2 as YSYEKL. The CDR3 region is CASSSKQGDGTEAFF. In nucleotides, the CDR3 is TGCGCCAGCAGCTCGAAACAGGGGGACGGGACTGAAGCTTTCTTT.

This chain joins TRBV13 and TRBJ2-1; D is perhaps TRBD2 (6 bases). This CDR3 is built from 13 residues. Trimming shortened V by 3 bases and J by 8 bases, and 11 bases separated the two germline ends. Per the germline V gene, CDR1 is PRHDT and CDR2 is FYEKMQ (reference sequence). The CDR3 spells CASSFGTFDEQFF. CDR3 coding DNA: TGTGCCAGCAGCTTTGGGACTTTCGATGAGCAGTTCTTC.